This T cell receptor (beta chain) was documented in a study of cytomegalovirus exposure and HLA in healthy donors. Germline V CDR1 and CDR2: SGDLS, YYNGEE. V lost 3 bases, J lost 4 bases, and 14 bases lay in between. The CDR3 has 14 amino acids. In the PCR, 60 Vbeta and 13 Jbeta primers were used. TCRdb's copy holds only in-frame clones and misses some; the assay was immunoSEQ multiplex PCR. The sample has tens of thousands of clones; almost 85% are singletons. The sequencing sample was made of PBMCs. The chain employs TRBV9 and TRBJ2-7; D is possibly TRBD2 (5 bases). The source of this sequence is a woman younger than 35 in good health and CMV-seropositive. CDR3 nucleotide sequence: TGTGCCAGCAGCGCAGTGGACCGAGGGTACGAGCAGTACTTC. Its protein is CASSAVDRGYEQYF.